Sequencing of this T cell receptor (beta chain) was carried out in a study of spatial heterogeneity in lung cancer (dated by TCRdb to the late 2010s). The study in broad terms: Beta-chain transcripts were consistently detected in greater numbers than alpha-chain transcripts, which likely reflects a higher abundance of beta-chain transcripts. In the raw uncorrected reads, each unique combination of TCR and UMI appeared on average more than ten times. In non-small cell lung cancer, the study made a quantitative comparison of TCR alpha and beta repertoires among multiple tumor regions, matched nontumor lung and blood. Nonsynonymous mutation counts, determined by whole-exome sequencing of tumor tissue, were related to TCR repertoire features. Both alpha and beta chains were TCR-sequenced in approximately 200 tumor regions, under 85 matched nontumor lung samples and roughly 50 PBMC samples obtained at surgery.

Interpreted using the paper, the time point label stands for: sample taken at primary tumor resection. Donors were about 70 patients with early-stage, untreated non-small cell lung cancer from the lung TRACERx cohort. For TCR sequencing, whole RNA was extracted from tumor and nontumor lung tissue, or from cryopreserved PBMC samples, and no cell sorting was done. Only patients for whom sufficient RNA was available from at least two tumor regions were selected for TCR sequencing. Overall study results and their limits: Confirming at a functional level the hypothesis that regional TCRs recognize regional mutations was considered to require additional single-cell paired TCR alpha and beta sequencing.

CDR1 and CDR2 are read off the germline V gene as MGHDK and SYGVNS. Between the V and J ends, shortened by 2 bases and 6 bases respectively, the junction contains 13 bases. The CDR3 holds 15 amino acids from the cysteine to the phenylalanine. Only the CDR3 part of the read is kept: 45 bases, read in frame from the first base. Library prep was done by 5' RACE. TCRdb records NextSeq 500 as the sequencer. The TCR library protocol attached a unique molecular identifier to each TCR cDNA molecule to allow correction of PCR and sequencing errors. From the authors' description of their analysis: Decombinator tools were used for TCR identification, UMI-based error correction and CDR3 extraction. Expanded TCRs were defined as those above a frequency of 2 per 1,000, corresponding to the top 1% of the tumor frequency distribution. Rényi diversity was computed with the R vegan package after subsampling each repertoire 100 times to 5,000 TCRs. CDR3 similarity networks were built from amino acid triplet string-kernel similarity, with CDR3s being connected when pairwise similarity was above 0.82. The public reads were run again by TCRdb, first through fastp at Q25 and then through MiXCR, and only productive beta chains were kept. A single entry per CDR3 protein holds the most common genes and DNA from its merged rows. Here the V and J calls rest on TCRdb's processing, not on the authors' analysis. The sample contains roughly 3,200 distinct CDR3 sequences, approximately 3.5% of them found a single time. The ten largest clonotypes hold about 15% of the sample.

This clonotype is deemed medium-sized (0.01 to 0.1%). What this receptor recognizes is not known. Base qualities are not at hand, and no much larger clone is one base apart. This beta chain appears as a stray read in a library generated for alpha chains; its size is not informative. The TCR was taken from a human donor with early-stage non-small cell lung cancer. Recombination linked TRBV25-1 to TRBJ1-4, with no confidently assigned D gene. The sequencing here drew on lung tissue, taken at surgery. The CDR3 here reads CASSEHREGDEKLFF. The DNA reads TGTGCCAGCAGTGAACACCGTGAGGGTGATGAAAAACTGTTTTTT. Beyond the CDR3, the reference TRBV25-1 and TRBJ1-4 genes provide the residues; the full variable domain reads: EADIYQTPRYLVIGTGKKITLECSQTMGHDKMYWYQQDPGMELHLIHYSYGVNSTEKGDLSSESTVSRIRTEHFPLTLESARPSHTSQYLCASSEHREGDEKLFFGSGTQLSVL.